Below, one TCR beta chain is given with its context. Antigen unknown. Germline CDR1 LNHDA, CDR2 SQIVND (reference sequence). This CDR3 spans 18 amino acids. Each CDR3 protein gets one entry in TCRdb, which reprocessed the 5' RACE reads and gives no DNA. Its table records about half a million distinct CDR3 sequences. The data were obtained in a study of T cells expressing NK-cell markers. Study conclusions and caveats: Dominant NKG2C+ clonotypes made up roughly 1.0-7.0% of CD8+ T cells in six donors.

What was sequenced was blood T cells: a sorted CD56 or NKG2C T cell subset, CD4+ or CD8+ T cells, or bulk PBMC T cells (not recorded which). The rearrangement joins TRBV19 to TRBJ2-1; TCRdb indicates TRBD2, and absent DNA this call remains unverified. The sequence came from a woman in her 50s in good health. CDR3 residues: CASSIRGIGGGSQGEQFF.